This entry lists 11 T cell receptor beta chains sequenced from one sample in a study of OX40 agonist ivuxolimab in advanced cancers. Generated by immunoSEQ multiplex PCR, the TCRdb table keeps only in-frame clones and is missing some. This table holds some 10,000 clones, approximately 87% found once. Sequenced here: CD4+ or CD8+ T cells sorted from blood, sampled in a trial of the OX40 agonist ivuxolimab. The receptor set was obtained from an adult with an advanced solid tumor such as melanoma, head and neck, liver or kidney cancer.

The chain has TRBV21-1 and TRBJ2-5; the D segment call TRBD2 is taken from the table without a DNA check. TRBV21-1 is labeled a pseudogene. This CDR3 is 14 amino acids long. The CDR3 DNA reads TGTGCCAGCAGCAATAGATGGTACCAAGAGACCCAGTACTTC. Translation gives CASSNRWYQETQYF.

The chain carries TRBV6-1 and TRBJ1-5, with D tentatively TRBD1 (6 bases). V was pared by 5 bases and J by 2 bases, with 13 bases between. The CDR3 spans 15 residues. CDR1 is MNHNS, CDR2 SASEGT, per germline. CDR3 sequence (DNA): TGTGCCAGCAGTAGGGGGGGCTTGGGCAATCAGCCCCAGCATTTT. Amino acids: CASSRGGLGNQPQHF.

The chain uses TRBV7-9 and TRBJ2-7, with D perhaps matching TRBD2 (5 bases). Germline CDR1 and CDR2: SEHNR and FQNEAQ (reference sequence). Trimming took off 3 bases at V and 5 bases at J, with 5 bases between the two ends. The CDR3 totals 11 residues. The DNA of the CDR3 is TGTGCCAGCAGCTTGGGAGACGAGCAGTACTTC. Encoded protein: CASSLGDEQYF.

Note on this clone: Other DNA sequences from this sample encode an identical CDR3 as well. The chain is built from TRBV19 and TRBJ2-1, with D hard to call. The CDR3 spans 13 residues. Germline V lookup: CDR1 LNHDA, CDR2 SQIVND (reference sequence). Trimming left V 0 bases short and J 4 bases short, with 4 bases between. The CDR3 here is CASSIDSYNEQFF. The CDR3 coding sequence is TGTGCCAGTAGTATAGACAGTTACAATGAGCAGTTCTTC.

This clone occurred once. J is TRBJ1-1 and V is TRBV2, with D perhaps matching TRBD1 (5 bases). The germline V gene has CDR1 SNHLY and CDR2 FYNNEI. Trimming took 4 bases from V and 0 from J, leaving 9 bases between them. CDR3 length equals 14 residues. The CDR3: CASSGGKLNTEAFF. The DNA of the CDR3 is TGTGCCAGCAGTGGGGGCAAGCTGAACACTGAAGCTTTCTTT.

J is TRBJ2-5 and V is TRBV13; the match to TRBD2 covers 12 bases. The CDR3 runs to 16 residues. The germline gives CDR1 PRHDT, CDR2 FYEKMQ (reference sequence). The V and J ends lost 4 bases and 5 bases, in that order; junction bases with no gene match: 8. This CDR3 reads CASSSRTSGVVETQYF. The CDR3, as DNA: TGTGCCAGCAGCTCACGGACTAGCGGGGTAGTGGAGACCCAGTACTTC.

The chain joins TRBV2 to TRBJ2-3; D tentatively reads TRBD1 or TRBD2 (6 bases each). V gave up 6 bases and J gave up 3 bases, with 25 bases separating them. CDR1 SNHLY and CDR2 FYNNEI come from the germline V gene. This CDR3 contains 18 residues. The CDR3: CASSGEDSIFRRTDTQYF. The CDR3 region has the DNA TGTGCCAGCAGCGGGGAGGACAGCATTTTCCGAAGGACAGATACGCAGTATTTT.

V and J are TRBV6-4 and TRBJ1-5; no clear D gene. The germline V and J ends were trimmed by 6 bases and 0 bases, with 12 bases remaining between them. CDR1 and CDR2 (germline): MRHNA, SNTAGT. The CDR3 spans 15 residues. CDR3 nucleotide sequence: TGTGCCAGCAGATTACAAAGTCCTAGCAATCAGCCCCAGCATTTT. Its protein product is CASRLQSPSNQPQHF.

The V gene is TRBV2, the J gene TRBJ2-7; 8 bases map to TRBD1. Losses at the gene ends were 3 bases for V and 0 bases for J; bases not matched to a gene: 4. The germline V gene encodes CDR1 SNHLY and CDR2 FYNNEI. The CDR3 extends over 15 amino acids. CDR3 in amino acids: CASSETGVISYEQYF. DNA for the CDR3: TGTGCCAGCAGTGAGACAGGGGTAATCTCCTACGAGCAGTACTTC.

This clone was seen only once. The chain recombines TRBV19 with TRBJ2-7; TRBD2 might be the D (6 bases). Trimming shortened V by 5 bases and J by 0 bases, and 11 bases separated the two germline ends. Germline V gene sequence: CDR1 LNHDA, CDR2 SQIVND (reference sequence). The CDR3 covers 14 residues. Written as DNA, the CDR3 is TGTGCCAGTAGTTCGGCGGGGAGCTCCTACGAGCAGTACTTC. It yields the protein CASSSAGSSYEQYF.

In nucleotides, the CDR3 is TGTGCCAGCAGCCCCCGTGGGGGTCGTGAAAAACTGTTTTTT. Encoded protein: CASSPRGGREKLFF. The chain uses TRBV9 and TRBJ1-4; tentatively, D is TRBD1 (5 bases). V shed 4 bases and J shed 7 bases, with 14 bases lying between them. Per the germline V gene, CDR1 is SGDLS and CDR2 is YYNGEE. The CDR3 is 14 residues long.